This is a list of T cell receptor beta chains from one sample in a study of shared clonotypes between healthy human individuals. Sequencing used immunoSEQ multiplex PCR; TCRdb keeps in-frame clones, though not all of them. The data show about a million clones, about 72% seen once. Sequencing was carried out using memory CD4+ T cells from PBMCs. Source of these receptors: a man aged 18-30 years in good health. Some clones in this sample may be carry-over from other donors' samples. Both conserved end residues are part of each CDR3. The D gene is left open where the match is weak. The listing skips clone size in some rows; elsewhere it reads once, few, many or a size class.

cdr3_nt,cdr3_aa,j_call,v_call,d_call,clone_size
TGTGCCAGCAGCCCCAACAGGGGTAGGACTGAAGCTTTCTTT,CASSPNRGRTEAFF,TRBJ1-1,TRBV9,TRBD1,many
TGTGCCAGCAGCTTAGAACTTGCAGGGCTGAACACTGAAGCTTTCTTT,CASSLELAGLNTEAFF,TRBJ1-1,TRBV11-2,NA,many
TGTGCCAGCAGCCCTGGGGGCACAGCCACCTCCTATGGCTACACCTTC,CASSPGGTATSYGYTF,TRBJ1-2,TRBV5-4,NA,NA
TGCGCCAGCAGCCAGCCCCGAGGTAGCGACACCGGGGAGCTGTTTTTT,CASSQPRGSDTGELFF,TRBJ2-2,TRBV4-3,NA,NA
TGTGCCAGCAGTTTATGGGGACAGAGAAACACCGGGGAGCTGTTTTTT,CASSLWGQRNTGELFF,TRBJ2-2,TRBV28,TRBD1,NA
TGTGCCAGCAGCAAGGACAGCTTCAATCAGCCCCAGCATTTT,CASSKDSFNQPQHF,TRBJ1-5,TRBV11-2,NA,NA
TGTGCCAGCCTTAAAGGGGGCTCTGGAAACACCATATATTTT,CASLKGGSGNTIYF,TRBJ1-3,TRBV6-1,NA,NA
TGTGCCAGTAGTATAAAGCGGAGAGATACGCAGTATTTT,CASSIKRRDTQYF,TRBJ2-3,TRBV19,NA,NA
TGTGCCATCAGTTCCACTAGCGGGATCTACTACAATGAGCAGTTCTTC,CAISSTSGIYYNEQFF,TRBJ2-1,TRBV10-3,TRBD2,NA
TGTGCCAGCAGTGGGGGGTACAGGGGCCTTGGGGCTGAAGCTTTCTTT,CASSGGYRGLGAEAFF,TRBJ1-1,TRBV2,TRBD1,NA